This T cell receptor (beta chain) came from a study of cytomegalovirus exposure and HLA in healthy donors (dated by TCRdb to about 2017). As for the study more broadly: According to an earlier analysis of 550 to 700 of the donors, some 180 million T cells yielded roughly 100 million unique TCR beta sequences and about 300 Gb of sequence data. In the later analysis, no new phenotypic data were used to find candidate immune exposures; instead, reliance was placed on TCR beta sequences and their occurrence across donors. A later analysis re-analyzed previously published TCR beta repertoires from 650 to 800 donors and added high-resolution HLA genotyping to study TCR occurrence patterns. The genetic ancestry cluster associated with self-reported Caucasian donors included over 80% of the 398 genotyped donors. All discovery cohort repertoires had been generated using a single sequencing platform. The study aimed to test whether signatures of past pathogen exposure could be identified by cataloging public T cell receptors. The study used immunosequencing to profile the T cell repertoires of some 600 subjects and linked those repertoires to cytomegalovirus serostatus. Besides the first cohort of 500 to 700 subjects, a separate validation cohort made up of 120 different subjects was used. Typing coverage varied by locus: roughly 629-640 donors for A, B, C, DRB1 and DQB1; approximately 520 for DQA1; nearly 610 for DPA1; roughly 450 for DPB1. High-throughput TCR immunosequencing, statistical association of individual TCRs with disease status, and machine learning were combined to predict cytomegalovirus infection status. An earlier analysis of about 620 of the donors applied high-throughput TCR beta sequencing to assess whether each TCR beta V gene segment acted as functional or pseudogenic. Among under 450 genotyped donors of the cohort, an average of about 240,000 unique TCR beta nucleotide sequences were sequenced per donor, roughly 18% of them non-productive. Donor age, sex, ethnicity and CMV serostatus were collected together with the repertoire data. In a later genetic analysis, genome-wide SNP genotypes for about three fifths of the roughly 670 donors were used, and that subset was treated as a discovery cohort. Both class I and class II loci were covered by HLA typing, at four-digit resolution. Four or five DR-DQ haplotypes were treated as single units for association and clustering because of strong linkage in the cohort. An early release that covered approximately 600 HLA-typed donors contained about 300 gigabases of sequencing data and tens of millions of unique TCR sequences. Study-wide findings and limitations: Compared with the roughly 670-donor mean, donors in an Asian-associated ancestry cluster had fewer N-insertions in productive TCRs, according to a later genetic analysis. Roughly uniform sequencing depth across donors was assumed in presence/absence analyses, although this assumption may not hold. Only TCR beta chains were sequenced in this cohort, and the absence of alpha or paired-chain data limited detectable features. In a later analysis, HLA-associated TCR beta chains were found to be more clonally expanded and to have lower generation probabilities than equally common non-associated chains. Immune exposure information for the cohort was limited to CMV serostatus. Most TCR sequences were observed very rarely across donors, whereas some public TCRs were present in many individuals. In the study, some 160 TCR beta chains were listed as associated with cytomegalovirus. Because HLA typing was unavailable for some donors at each locus, only the typed subset was used in association tests. A later analysis reported that several top co-occurrence clusters appeared linked to parvovirus B19, influenza, CMV and Epstein-Barr virus. A group of highly shared sequence variants was considered likely to be a technical artifact of the sequencing pipeline. A later genetic analysis associated a missense DCLRE1C variant with V-gene and J-gene trimming of TCR beta chains, and an independent cohort replicated the association. A later analysis found that most CMV-associated TCR beta chains appeared HLA-restricted, with HLA associations seemingly driven largely by CMV exposure. In both the original and validation cohorts, the classifier was reported to diagnose cytomegalovirus status with high specificity and sensitivity. Because the 87-base-pair reads could not distinguish some IMGT-functional V segments, including TRBV6-2 and TRBV6-3, those segments were excluded. The authors suggested that the approach could potentially be generalized to other disease states and immunological phenotypes. In an earlier analysis of approximately 600 of the donors, most TCR beta V segments were observed in productive rearrangements about 87% or about 30% of the time, broadly matching IMGT annotations. Approximately 18 rarely observed V segments, including chromosome 9 orphons, were excluded from the earlier analysis of some 590 of the donors because counts were too low. Correlated functional status among segregating V segments might reflect linkage disequilibrium, but an unknown experimental factor could not be ruled out. According to a later analysis, TCR association rates differed among HLA loci, with DRB1 alleles showing the most associated TCRs and HLA-C alleles showing the fewest. At a false discovery rate of 0.05, a later analysis linked 15,000 to 20,000 TCR beta sequences to specific HLA alleles. In vitro tests confirmed that a few of the cytomegalovirus-associated TCR beta chains recognize cytomegalovirus antigens. A further reported finding was that TCR beta sequences accurately predicted the HLA-A and HLA-B alleles for most subjects in the first cohort. Strong co-occurrence of HLA alleles, especially DR and DQ, made assigning TCR associations to individual alleles difficult.

Trimming costs V 2 bases and J 1 base, and their ends lie 18 bases apart. The cysteine opens and the phenylalanine closes a CDR3 of 16 amino acids. The read is trimmed to its CDR3 DNA, 48 bases read in frame from base 1. CDR1 is given as GTSNPN and CDR2 as SVGIG, both from the germline V gene (reference sequence). The cohort comprised some 730 healthy bone marrow donors. All cohort members were sampled while nominally healthy, although unrecorded immune exposures were likely present. The donor tested CMV seronegative and was one of the 352 seronegative cohort members. A peripheral blood sample was collected from each donor, and TCR beta sequencing was performed on peripheral blood mononuclear cells. Genomic DNA was extracted from the blood cell samples with the Qiagen DNeasy Blood Extraction Kit. The protocol used for the library was the immunoSEQ multiplex PCR assay. For the multiplex PCR, a mixture combining 60 forward primers for TCR Vbeta segments and 13 reverse primers for TCR Jbeta segments was used. The CDR3 region of rearranged TCR beta genes was amplified from genomic DNA with a multiplex PCR assay. Amplified TCR beta libraries were sequenced as 87-base-pair reads on the Illumina HiSeq System. The original pipeline was this. A later analysis counted some 80 million unique TCR beta chains across the 666 repertoires, and 9 million to 14 million of these chains were shared by at least two donors. To remove PCR and sequencing errors, raw reads were error-corrected and collapsed into unique sequences using a nearest-neighbor algorithm that merged closely related sequences. Alignment of CDR3 sequences to IMGT reference sequences was used to assign V, D and J gene segments. Each retained sequence needed at least a six-nucleotide match to both a V gene segment and a J gene segment. Rearrangements were classified as productive when the CDR3 lacked stop codons and remained in frame with V and J, and all other rearrangements were classified as non-productive. CDR3 was defined according to IMGT convention as the region running from the second conserved V-encoded cysteine to the conserved J-encoded phenylalanine. Sequences without an unambiguous match to a single V gene segment were excluded from the earlier analysis of about 630 of the donors. In an earlier analysis of roughly 500 of the donors, V segments were called functional above 56.7% productive rearrangements and were called segregating when the between-donor standard deviation exceeded 5%. A statistical classification framework was built for diagnosing cytomegalovirus status from the catalog of TCR beta chain sequences. V and J gene assignment, in a later analysis, came from comparing TCR nucleotide sequences with IMGT/GENE-DB human TR gene sequences. In a later analysis, CDR3 sequences and most-parsimonious VDJ recombination scenarios were assigned using the TCRdist pipeline. A later analysis defined each TCR beta chain by its CDR3 amino acid sequence plus V-gene family, and excluded reads lacking a unique V-gene family. In a later analysis, around 650 highly shared, low-generation-probability nucleotide sequences were removed to address suspected cross-contamination and a sequencing artifact. In a later analysis, a clonal expansion index for each public chain was calculated from normalized within-repertoire ranks of inferred template counts. In a later analysis, generation probabilities were computed using a VDJ recombination model fitted to out-of-frame rearrangements, and the results were checked against IGoR. Hypergeometric tests were used in a later analysis to score TCR-TCR, TCR-HLA and TCR-CMV co-occurrence, with a repertoire-size bias correction applied to the TCR pairs. In a later analysis, false discovery rates were estimated by permuting HLA or CMV assignments 20 times. In a later analysis, co-occurring TCRs were grouped using DBSCAN, with TCRdist sequence similarity added in when clustering inside HLA-allele-positive subsets. Co-occurrence clustering excluded repertoires with fewer than 30,000 or more than 120,000 public chains, plus five with anomalous nucleotide sharing. TCRdb carries this immuneACCESS record with in-frame sequences only. Its versions omit some clonotypes, under half of them owing to an unresolved V gene in the studies checked, with the rest unexplained. The DNA was the basis for D and trimming; V, J and clone size are from that table. The sample table lists under 200,000 clones, roughly 80% of them with a count of one. 0.7% to 0.95% of the sample lies in the top ten.

Points on this clone: The antigen it recognizes is unknown. It has no much larger one-base neighbor in the sample; base qualities were not kept.

The V gene is TRBV30 and the J gene is TRBJ2-7, with TRBD2 perhaps the D gene, on 6 matching bases. The receptor comes from a woman younger than 30 in good health and CMV-seronegative. Sequencing was carried out using PBMCs. CDR3 region: CAWSLSTGSFSYEQYF. The bases read TGTGCCTGGAGTCTCTCCACCGGGAGTTTTTCCTACGAGCAGTACTTC. Supplemented by the reference TRBV30 and TRBJ2-7 proteins around the CDR3, the complete variable domain is SQTIHQWPATLVQPVGSPLSLECTVEGTSNPNLYWYRQAAGRGLQLLFYSVGIGQISSEVPQNLSASRPQDRQFILSSKKLLLSDSGFYLCAWSLSTGSFSYEQYFGPGTRLTVT.